These T cell receptor beta chains were read from a single sample in a study of cytomegalovirus exposure and HLA in healthy donors. The method was immunoSEQ multiplex PCR; TCRdb's version includes in-frame clones alone and lacks a portion of them. The data contain some 120,000 clones, about 74% of them seen just once; the ten biggest clones take up roughly 4.1%. The specimen sequenced was PBMCs. These receptors all stem from a woman aged 50 to 60 in good health and CMV-seropositive. The CDR3 runs from the conserved cysteine through the conserved F or W. The order of the fields is V gene, D gene, clone size, J gene, CDR3 protein, CDR3 DNA. The D gene is left open where the match is weak. Rows may omit the clone size; those that give it use once, few, many or a size class.

>TRBV5-1|-|-|TRBJ2-2
CASSPNSGQITGELFF
TGCGCCAGCAGCCCCAACTCTGGACAGATCACCGGGGAGCTGTTTTTT
>TRBV30|TRBD1|-|TRBJ1-4
CAWSGDRANEKLFF
TGTGCCTGGAGTGGGGACAGGGCTAATGAAAAACTGTTTTTT
>TRBV18|TRBD2|-|TRBJ2-1
CASSPPSGGVGNEQFF
TGTGCCAGCTCACCACCGAGCGGGGGGGTTGGCAATGAGCAGTTCTTC
>TRBV4-1|TRBD2|-|TRBJ2-2
CASSPLGTSVIGELFF
TGCGCCAGCAGCCCCCTAGGCACTAGCGTTATCGGGGAGCTGTTTTTT
>TRBV2|-|-|TRBJ1-1
CASSESGGAGTEAFF
TGTGCCAGCAGTGAAAGTGGAGGGGCTGGCACTGAAGCTTTCTTT
>TRBV29-1|TRBD1|-|TRBJ1-2
CSVGWSIYEGQGYYNNYGYTF
TGCAGCGTTGGTTGGTCAATTTACGAGGGACAGGGGTACTATAATAACTATGGCTACACCTTC
>TRBV5-6|-|-|TRBJ2-7
CASSLAGLTYEQYF
TGTGCCAGCAGCTTGGCAGGCCTTACCTACGAGCAGTACTTC
>TRBV27|TRBD1|-|TRBJ1-6
CASSSTTFRTGWNSPLHF
TGTGCCAGCAGTTCCACAACCTTCAGGACAGGGTGGAATTCACCCCTCCACTTT
>TRBV19|-|-|TRBJ1-2
CASTPPGRGYGYTF
TGTGCCAGTACCCCTCCGGGGAGGGGATATGGCTACACCTTC
>TRBV7-9|TRBD1|once|TRBJ2-7
CSSSSGTDSYEQYF
TGTTCCAGCAGCTCCGGGACAGACTCCTACGAGCAGTACTTC
>TRBV10-1|-|few|TRBJ2-5
CASSPAGYDQGQYF
TGCGCCAGCAGCCCCGCTGGGTACGACCAGGGCCAGTACTTC
>TRBV5-1|-|-|TRBJ1-1
CASSPLAANTEAFF
TGCGCCAGCAGCCCTCTGGCCGCGAACACTGAAGCTTTCTTT
>TRBV11-2|TRBD2|-|TRBJ2-3
CASSATSGGADTQYF
TGTGCCAGCAGTGCGACTAGCGGGGGGGCAGATACGCAGTATTTT
>TRBV5-1|TRBD2|once|TRBJ2-7
CASSLVAGGLYEQYF
TGCGCCAGCAGCTTAGTAGCGGGGGGACTCTACGAGCAGTACTTC
>TRBV19|-|-|TRBJ2-4
CASSIFTGLTKNIQYF
TGTGCCAGTAGTATATTCACAGGGTTGACCAAAAACATTCAGTACTTC